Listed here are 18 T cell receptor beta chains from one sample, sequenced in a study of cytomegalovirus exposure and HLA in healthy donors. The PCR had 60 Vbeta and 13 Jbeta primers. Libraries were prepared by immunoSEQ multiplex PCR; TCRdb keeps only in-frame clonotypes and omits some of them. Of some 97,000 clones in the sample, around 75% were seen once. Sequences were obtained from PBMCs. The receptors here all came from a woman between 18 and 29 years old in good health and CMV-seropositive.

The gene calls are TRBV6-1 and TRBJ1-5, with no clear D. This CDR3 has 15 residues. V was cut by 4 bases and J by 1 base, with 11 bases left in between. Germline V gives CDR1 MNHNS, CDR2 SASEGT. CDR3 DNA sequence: TGTGCCAGCAGTGCGTCCGAGAACAGCAATCAGCCCCAGCATTTT. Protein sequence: CASSASENSNQPQHF.

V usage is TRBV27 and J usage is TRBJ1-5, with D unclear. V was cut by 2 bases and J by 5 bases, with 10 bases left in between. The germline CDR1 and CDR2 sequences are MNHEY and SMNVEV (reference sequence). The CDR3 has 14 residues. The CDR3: CASSLEAQYQPQHF. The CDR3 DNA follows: TGTGCCAGCAGTTTAGAGGCGCAGTATCAGCCCCAGCATTTT.

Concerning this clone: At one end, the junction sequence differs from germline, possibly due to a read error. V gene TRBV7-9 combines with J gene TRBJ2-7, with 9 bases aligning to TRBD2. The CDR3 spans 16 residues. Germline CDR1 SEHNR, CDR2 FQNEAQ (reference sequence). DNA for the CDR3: TGTACCAGCAGCCCGGCCCTAGCGGGAAAATGGTACGAGCAGTACTTC. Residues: CTSSPALAGKWYEQYF. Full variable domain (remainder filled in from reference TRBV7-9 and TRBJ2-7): DTGVSQNPRHKITKRGQNVTFRCDPISEHNRLYWYRQTLGQGPEFLTYFQNEAQLEKSRLLSDRFSAERPKGSFSTLEIQRTEQGDSAMYLCTSSPALAGKWYEQYFGPGTRLTVT.

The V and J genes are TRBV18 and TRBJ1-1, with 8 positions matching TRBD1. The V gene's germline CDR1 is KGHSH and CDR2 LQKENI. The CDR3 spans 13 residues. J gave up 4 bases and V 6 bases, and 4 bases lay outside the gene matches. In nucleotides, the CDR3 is TGTGCCAGCTCGCTAACAGGGGGCACTGAAGCTTTCTTT. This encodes CASSLTGGTEAFF.

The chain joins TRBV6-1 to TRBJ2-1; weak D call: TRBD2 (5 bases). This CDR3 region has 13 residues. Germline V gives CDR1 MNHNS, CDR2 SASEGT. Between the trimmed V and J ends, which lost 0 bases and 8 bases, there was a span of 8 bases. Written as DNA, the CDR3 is TGTGCCAGCAGTGAAGCCCGGGGTTATGAGCAGTTCTTC. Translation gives CASSEARGYEQFF.

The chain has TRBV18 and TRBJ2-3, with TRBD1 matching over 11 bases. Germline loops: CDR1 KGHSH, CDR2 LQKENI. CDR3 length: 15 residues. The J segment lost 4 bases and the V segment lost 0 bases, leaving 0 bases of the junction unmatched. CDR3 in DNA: TGTGCCAGCTCACCACCGGGACAGGGGGCAGATACGCAGTATTTT. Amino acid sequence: CASSPPGQGADTQYF. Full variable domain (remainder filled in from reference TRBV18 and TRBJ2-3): NAGVMQNPRHLVRRRGQEARLRCSPMKGHSHVYWYRQLPEEGLKFMVYLQKENIIDESGMPKERFSAEFPKEGPSILRIQQVVRGDSAAYFCASSPPGQGADTQYFGPGTRLTVL.

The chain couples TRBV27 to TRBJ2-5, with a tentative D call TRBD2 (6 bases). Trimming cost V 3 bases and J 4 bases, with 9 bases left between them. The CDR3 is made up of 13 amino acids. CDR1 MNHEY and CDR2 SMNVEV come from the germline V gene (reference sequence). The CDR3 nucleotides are TGTGCCAGCAGTTTGCCCGGGGGAGAGACCCAGTACTTC. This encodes CASSLPGGETQYF.

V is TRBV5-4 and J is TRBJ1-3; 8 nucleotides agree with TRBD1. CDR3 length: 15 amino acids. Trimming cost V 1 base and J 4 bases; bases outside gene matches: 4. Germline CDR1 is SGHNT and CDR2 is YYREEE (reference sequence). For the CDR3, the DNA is TGTGCCAGCAGCTTGACGACAGGGGTAGGAAACACCATATATTTT. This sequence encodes CASSLTTGVGNTIYF.

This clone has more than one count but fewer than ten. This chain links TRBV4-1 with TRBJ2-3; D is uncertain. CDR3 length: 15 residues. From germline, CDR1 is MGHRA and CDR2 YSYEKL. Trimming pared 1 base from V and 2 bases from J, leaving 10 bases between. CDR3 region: CASSQAFRFTDTQYF. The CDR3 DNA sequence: TGCGCCAGCAGCCAAGCGTTCAGATTCACAGATACGCAGTATTTT.

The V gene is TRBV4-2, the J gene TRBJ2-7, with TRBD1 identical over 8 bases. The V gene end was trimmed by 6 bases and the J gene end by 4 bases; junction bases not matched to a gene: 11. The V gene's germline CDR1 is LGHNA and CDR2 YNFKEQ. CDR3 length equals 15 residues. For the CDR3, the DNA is TGTGCCAGCAGTACTCAGGGGGCGGGTATGTACGAGCAGTACTTC. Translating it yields CASSTQGAGMYEQYF.

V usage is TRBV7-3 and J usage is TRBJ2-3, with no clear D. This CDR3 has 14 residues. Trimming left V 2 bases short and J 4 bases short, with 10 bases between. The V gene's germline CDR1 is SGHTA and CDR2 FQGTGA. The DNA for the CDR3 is TGTGCCAGCAGCTTAGTAGCCGCCCCAGATACGCAGTATTTT. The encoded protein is CASSLVAAPDTQYF.

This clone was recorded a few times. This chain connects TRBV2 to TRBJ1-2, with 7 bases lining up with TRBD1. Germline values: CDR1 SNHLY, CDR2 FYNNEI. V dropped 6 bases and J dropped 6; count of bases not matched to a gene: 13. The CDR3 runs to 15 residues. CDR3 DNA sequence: TGTGCCAGCAGCCCGACGACAGGGTCTAGGAATGGCTACACCTTC. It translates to CASSPTTGSRNGYTF.

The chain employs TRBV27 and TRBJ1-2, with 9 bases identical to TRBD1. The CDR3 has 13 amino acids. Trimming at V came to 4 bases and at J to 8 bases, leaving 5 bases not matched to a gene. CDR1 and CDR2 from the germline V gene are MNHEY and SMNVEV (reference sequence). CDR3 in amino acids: CASSSQGANGYTF. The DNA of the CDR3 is TGTGCCAGCAGTTCACAGGGGGCGAACGGCTACACCTTC.

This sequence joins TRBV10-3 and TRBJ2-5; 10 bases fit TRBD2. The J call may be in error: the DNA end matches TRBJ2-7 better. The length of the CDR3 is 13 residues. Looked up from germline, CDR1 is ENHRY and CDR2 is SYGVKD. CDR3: CATRTSGYYEQYF. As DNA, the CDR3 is TGTGCCACTCGGACTAGCGGATACTACGAGCAGTACTTC.

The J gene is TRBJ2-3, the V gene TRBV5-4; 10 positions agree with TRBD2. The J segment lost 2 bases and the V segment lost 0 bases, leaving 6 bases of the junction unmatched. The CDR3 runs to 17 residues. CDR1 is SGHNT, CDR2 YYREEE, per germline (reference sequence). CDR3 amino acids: CASSLASGTSATDTQYF. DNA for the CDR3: TGTGCCAGCAGCTTGGCCTCCGGGACTAGCGCCACAGATACGCAGTATTTT.

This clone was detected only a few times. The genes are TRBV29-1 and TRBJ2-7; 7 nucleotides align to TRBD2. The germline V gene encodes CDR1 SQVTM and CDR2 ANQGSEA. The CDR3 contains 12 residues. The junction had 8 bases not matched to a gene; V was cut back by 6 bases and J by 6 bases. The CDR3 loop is CSVSRDYTEQYF. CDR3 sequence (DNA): TGCAGCGTGTCTCGGGACTATACCGAGCAGTACTTC.

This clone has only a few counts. CDR3 loop: CASSTSGQSSYEQYF. DNA for the CDR3: TGTGCCAGCAGTACGAGCGGTCAAAGCTCCTACGAGCAGTACTTC. The chain links TRBV7-2 to TRBJ2-7, with a possible D match to TRBD2 (5 bases). The length of the CDR3 is 15 residues. Germline lookup yields CDR1 SGHTA and CDR2 FQGNSA. With 6 bases removed from V and 0 bases from J, the gap between germline ends came to 15 bases. Full variable domain (remainder filled in from reference TRBV7-2 and TRBJ2-7): GAGVSQSPSNKVTEKGKDVELRCDPISGHTALYWYRQSLGQGLEFLIYFQGNSAPDKSGLPSDRFSAERTGGSVSTLTIQRTQQEDSAVYLCASSTSGQSSYEQYFGPGTRLTVT.

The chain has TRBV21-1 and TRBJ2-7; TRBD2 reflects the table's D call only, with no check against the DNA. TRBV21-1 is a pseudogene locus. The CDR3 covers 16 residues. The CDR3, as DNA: TGTGCCATTCCTTCCCCCCCGACTAGCCGGGAGTACGAGCAGTACTTC. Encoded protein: CAIPSPPTSREYEQYF.